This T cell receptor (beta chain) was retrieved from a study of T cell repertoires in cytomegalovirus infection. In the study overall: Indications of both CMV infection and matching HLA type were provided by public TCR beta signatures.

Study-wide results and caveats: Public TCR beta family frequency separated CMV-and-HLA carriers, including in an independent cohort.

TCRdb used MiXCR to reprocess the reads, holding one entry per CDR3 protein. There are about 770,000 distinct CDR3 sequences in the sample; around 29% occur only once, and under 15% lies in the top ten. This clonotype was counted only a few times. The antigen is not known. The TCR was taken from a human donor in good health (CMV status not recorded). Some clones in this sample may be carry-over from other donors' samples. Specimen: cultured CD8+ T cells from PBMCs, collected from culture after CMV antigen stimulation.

The CDR3 sequence is CASQVRTGRNTGELFF. The CDR3 DNA follows: TGTGCCAGCCAAGTTCGGACAGGGAGGAACACCGGGGAGCTGTTTTTT. V is TRBV7-8 and J is TRBJ2-2; 8 positions match TRBD1. V gave up 8 bases and J gave up 1 base; unmatched junction bases: 9. The germline V gene encodes CDR1 SGHVS and CDR2 FQNEAQ. The CDR3 covers 16 residues.